These T cell receptor beta chains were read from a single sample in a study of T cell repertoires in cytomegalovirus infection. Each CDR3 protein is one row after TCRdb ran MiXCR on the reads. The table records around 270,000 distinct CDR3 sequences, roughly 10% of them present only once. Sequences were obtained from PBMCs. The receptor source for this set is a human donor in good health (CMV status not recorded). Some clones in this sample may be carry-over from other donors' samples. Both conserved end residues are part of each CDR3. The size of a clone is reported for some rows only, either as once, few or many, or as a class for expanded clones.

>TRBV11-2|many|TRBJ2-5
CASSLSVRGRQETQYF
>TRBV11-2|few|TRBJ2-7
CASSPEQGVNEQYF
>TRBV28|NA|TRBJ1-5
CAVGGQLNQPQHF
>TRBV7-9|many|TRBJ1-2
CASSRTGGELYGYTF
>TRBV9|NA|TRBJ2-3
CASSEGPRGDTQYF
>TRBV4-3|few|TRBJ2-4
CASSQDGLAGGALAKNIQYF
>TRBV28|few|TRBJ2-1
CASSLFSGGAREQFF
>TRBV6-6|many|TRBJ1-2
CAGDTGFSGGYTF
>TRBV7-2|few|TRBJ2-3
CASSLAGTGATDTQYF
>TRBV5-8|few|TRBJ2-3
CASNFGRLPDTDTQYF
>TRBV6-5|NA|TRBJ2-2
CASSYFLAGGSLPGELFF
>TRBV6-2/TRBV6-3|many|TRBJ1-4
CASSAGLPLGKLFF
>TRBV10-1|many|TRBJ2-1
CASSESAGQGQFF
>TRBV7-3|many|TRBJ2-1
CASSLRGFSDEQFF
>TRBV7-2|many|TRBJ2-2
CASSLSNTGELFF
>TRBV6-1|few|TRBJ2-1
CASTVPGQGLDEQFF
>TRBV7-2|many|TRBJ1-4
CASSLTGKGEKLFF
>TRBV2|NA|TRBJ2-7
CASSRTSGSPDSEQYF
>TRBV29-1|NA|TRBJ1-4
CSVRTGDNEKLFF
>TRBV20-1|NA|TRBJ2-7
CIKISGQGDYEQYF
>TRBV28|many|TRBJ1-1
CASSKTGRYTEAFF
>TRBV7-9|few|TRBJ2-2
CASSPGAVATGELFF
>TRBV5-5|NA|TRBJ1-1
CASSPTLPTGSHTEAFF
>TRBV29-1|many|TRBJ2-3
CSVEGEDTQYF
>TRBV7-8|many|TRBJ2-1
CASSLAPRLAGVNEQFF
>TRBV28|few|TRBJ2-1
CASSLSGSNEQFF
>TRBV20-1|NA|TRBJ2-7
CSARGTETSYEQYF
>TRBV11-2|NA|TRBJ1-2
CASSFETGYNYGYTF
>TRBV28|many|TRBJ1-6
CASSPSREYSPLHF
>TRBV28|few|TRBJ2-7
CASNPGGQDEQYF
>TRBV27|many|TRBJ2-3
CASSLGGLAHTDTQYF
>TRBV25-1|many|TRBJ2-7
CASSARPPGPSEQYF
>TRBV7-6|NA|TRBJ2-3
CASSLTGPGTDTQYF
>TRBV7-2|many|TRBJ2-7
CASSLATGRGHYEQYF
>TRBV7-8|NA|TRBJ2-1
CASSTTRDFQQFF
>TRBV12-3/TRBV12-4|many|TRBJ1-2
CASSLFPGSYNYGYTF
>TRBV7-2|many|TRBJ2-3
CASSRGGTSATDTQYF
>TRBV7-2|NA|TRBJ1-3
CASSLAPTGTGNTIYF
>TRBV15|few|TRBJ2-2
CATSRDLRGGLNTGELFF
>TRBV28|once|TRBJ2-1
CANSAPGQGRNEQFF
>TRBV7-6|many|TRBJ2-5
CASSRPQGAVRETQYF
>TRBV7-2|many|TRBJ2-2
CASSFKREAGELFF
>TRBV7-9|many|TRBJ1-4
CASRDNPGRLGEKLFF
>TRBV6-5|few|TRBJ1-1
CASSYTADPEAFF
>TRBV25-1|NA|TRBJ2-7
CASKAGGYYEQYF
>TRBV6-5|many|TRBJ2-5
CASSYRTGRSQYF
>TRBV7-2|few|TRBJ1-5
CASSDRKVWNQPQHF
>TRBV18|NA|TRBJ1-2
CASSPLDRGGYYGYTF
>TRBV7-8|many|TRBJ2-7
CASSLGTSGRTYEQYF
>TRBV5-4|few|TRBJ2-1
CASSLPVWQGVNEQFF
>TRBV7-8|many|TRBJ1-5
CASSFGQAGVPQHF
>TRBV11-2|few|TRBJ1-5
CASSARDGTLSNQPQHF
>TRBV7-2|many|TRBJ2-7
CASSLTGRDEQYF
>TRBV24-1|NA|TRBJ2-7
CATSAGLASNEQYF
>TRBV2|NA|TRBJ1-5
CAGALEGRNQPQHF
>TRBV11-3|many|TRBJ2-7
CASSTGIGEQYF
>TRBV7-6|few|TRBJ2-2
CASSLPRSGTGELFF
>TRBV7-2|many|TRBJ2-1
CASSLAAGDQFF
>TRBV27|NA|TRBJ2-5
CASRRGQVQETQYF
>TRBV7-2|many|TRBJ2-7
CASSRTSGDRYEQYF